The next 30 T cell receptor beta chains were all read from a single sample in a study of blood T cell repertoires in COVID-19. Clones were sequenced by immunoSEQ multiplex PCR, and TCRdb holds only the in-frame ones, with some missing. Among about 200,000 clones, roughly three quarters were seen once, and the ten largest hold around 5.9%. Sequenced material: peripheral blood. The receptors shown here come from a woman aged 40-49 years with COVID-19, enrolled during active disease.

The chain is built from TRBV6-5 and TRBJ2-7, with D perhaps TRBD2 (5 bases). The CDR3 runs 14 residues. With 5 bases removed from V and 3 bases from J, the gap between germline ends came to 14 bases. Germline V CDR1 and CDR2: MNHEY, SVGAGI. CDR3 nucleotide sequence: TGTGCCAGCAGTATTGACCGGGGAAGCTACGAGCAGTACTTC. Its translation is CASSIDRGSYEQYF.

The rearrangement joins TRBV7-9 to TRBJ1-6, with a tentative D call TRBD1 (5 bases). The CDR3 is made up of 15 amino acids. Trimming removed 5 bases at V and 4 bases at J, with 12 bases between. CDR1 is SEHNR and CDR2 is FQNEAQ in the germline V gene (reference sequence). In DNA form, the CDR3 reads TGTGCCAGCAGCGACCAGGGTGCTTATAATTCACCCCTCCACTTT. Translation gives CASSDQGAYNSPLHF. Looking up the rest from reference TRBV7-9 and TRBJ1-6 gives the full variable domain: DTGVSQNPRHKITKRGQNVTFRCDPISEHNRLYWYRQTLGQGPEFLTYFQNEAQLEKSRLLSDRFSAERPKGSFSTLEIQRTEQGDSAMYLCASSDQGAYNSPLHFGNGTRLTVT.

This chain joins TRBV6-5 and TRBJ1-1; D gene uncertain. Germline V gene data show CDR1 as MNHEY and CDR2 as SVGAGI. CDR3 length equals 14 residues. Trimming took 8 bases from V and 0 from J, leaving 13 bases between them. CDR3 sequence reads: CASRKELVNTEAFF. Written as DNA, the CDR3 is TGTGCCAGCCGAAAAGAACTGGTGAACACTGAAGCTTTCTTT.

The V call is TRBV7-3, the J call TRBJ2-1; 7 bases fit TRBD2. With 1 base clipped from V and 4 bases from J, the junction kept 10 bases outside the gene matches. The germline CDR1 and CDR2 sequences are SGHTA and FQGTGA. CDR3 length: 17 amino acids. Here the CDR3 DNA reads TGTGCCAGCAGCTTAAAAGGGCTTGCTAGCGGTTACAATGAGCAGTTCTTC. It translates to CASSLKGLASGYNEQFF.

This sequence joins TRBV13 and TRBJ2-2; weak D call: TRBD1 (6 bases). With 0 bases removed from V and 0 bases from J, the gap between germline ends came to 8 bases. This CDR3 is built from 16 residues. Germline CDR1 reads PRHDT; CDR2 reads FYEKMQ (reference sequence). The DNA of the CDR3 is TGTGCCAGCAGCTTAGGTACAGGGTCGAACACCGGGGAGCTGTTTTTT. Translated, it gives CASSLGTGSNTGELFF.

The rearrangement joins TRBV5-1 to TRBJ1-2; TRBD1 agrees at 7 bases. From germline, CDR1 is SGHRS and CDR2 YFSETQ. The CDR3 has 14 amino acids. The V segment lost 5 bases and the J segment 8 bases; nucleotides outside the gene matches: 12. CDR3 nucleotide sequence: TGCGCCAGCAGTTTCGACAGGGTTAGTGTCGGCTACACCTTC. It specifies CASSFDRVSVGYTF.

The chain employs TRBV19 and TRBJ1-6, with D possibly being TRBD1 (6 bases). CDR3 length: 16 residues. From germline, CDR1 is LNHDA and CDR2 SQIVND (reference sequence). V was pared by 2 bases and J by 9 bases, with 17 bases between. This CDR3 reads CASSIPRTNRVSPLHF. In DNA form, the CDR3 reads TGTGCCAGTAGTATACCCCGAACAAACAGGGTTTCACCCCTCCACTTT.

This sequence joins TRBV3-1 (or the pseudogene TRBV3-2) and TRBJ2-1; D call uncertain. The CDR3 sequence is 14 residues long. V was clipped by 1 base and J by 6 bases, with 10 bases between them. CDR1 is LGHDT and CDR2 is YNNKEL in the germline V gene (reference sequence). CDR3 in amino acids: CASSQGEFSNEQFF. CDR3 DNA: TGTGCCAGCAGCCAAGGAGAGTTTTCCAATGAGCAGTTCTTC.

This clone has only a few counts. This chain uses TRBV11-2 with TRBJ1-2, with D possibly matching TRBD1 (6 bases). V was clipped by 3 bases and J by 8 bases, with 13 bases between them. CDR1 is SGHAT and CDR2 is FQNNGV in the germline V gene. This CDR3 region has 13 residues. CDR3 in DNA: TGTGCCAGCAGCTTGGGGGGGGCGTCAGGCTACACCTTC. It specifies CASSLGGASGYTF. The full variable domain, its missing parts supplied by reference TRBV11-2 and TRBJ1-2, is EAGVAQSPRYKIIEKRQSVAFWCNPISGHATLYWYQQILGQGPKLLIQFQNNGVVDDSQLPKDRFSAERLKGVDSTLKIQPAKLEDSAVYLCASSLGGASGYTFGSGTRLTVV.

The chain links TRBV4-3 to TRBJ1-4; D gene uncertain. Trimming left V 0 bases short and J 3 bases short, with 11 bases between. The CDR3 consists of 16 residues. CDR1 LGHNA and CDR2 YSLEER come from the germline V gene. Here the CDR3 reads CASSQDSGWANEKLFF. The CDR3 DNA sequence: TGCGCCAGCAGCCAAGATTCGGGGTGGGCTAATGAAAAACTGTTTTTT.

The V call is TRBV9, the J call TRBJ2-5; D is unresolved. This CDR3 comprises 13 residues. Trimming took 4 bases from V and 1 from J, leaving 8 bases between them. Germline V gene lookup returns CDR1 SGDLS and CDR2 YYNGEE. The CDR3 nucleotides are TGTGCCAGCAGCCTGGGCAGCCAAGAGACCCAGTACTTC. Translating gives CASSLGSQETQYF. Supplemented by reference TRBV9 and TRBJ2-5, the full variable domain reads DSGVTQTPKHLITATGQRVTLRCSPRSGDLSVYWYQQSLDQGLQFLIQYYNGEERAKGNILERFSAQQFPDLHSELNLSSLELGDSALYFCASSLGSQETQYFGPGTRLLVL.

The CDR3 here is CASSLTGTGAFF. The CDR3 nucleotides are TGTGCCAGCAGCCTGACAGGGACGGGAGCTTTCTTT. This chain uses TRBV7-9 with TRBJ1-1; TRBD1 matches 7 bases. With V trimmed by 5 bases and J by 10 bases, 7 bases remained unmatched. The V gene's germline CDR1 is SEHNR and CDR2 FQNEAQ (reference sequence). The CDR3 has 12 amino acids.

The chain employs TRBV28 and TRBJ1-1, with D hard to call. Germline-derived CDR1 and CDR2 are MDHEN and SYDVKM. Deletions cut 7 bases from V and 4 bases from J, with 25 bases between. This CDR3 has 17 residues. In DNA, the CDR3 is TGTGCCAGCACCATAACGTGGGCCAAAATCCCCCTCACTGAAGCTTTCTTT. It is translated as CASTITWAKIPLTEAFF.

This sequence joins TRBV6-5 and TRBJ2-2, with D possibly being TRBD2 (6 bases). Trimming removed 7 bases from V and 5 bases from J, with 14 bases in between. This CDR3 is built from 14 residues. Germline values: CDR1 MNHEY, CDR2 SVGAGI. CDR3 residues: CASTSERGTGELFF. CDR3 coding DNA: TGTGCCAGCACTTCGGAACGGGGGACCGGGGAGCTGTTTTTT.

This chain joins TRBV20-1 and TRBJ1-2; D is undetermined. CDR3 length equals 14 residues. Trimming shortened V by 3 bases and J by 2 bases, and 13 bases separated the two germline ends. CDR1 and CDR2 from the germline V gene are DFQATT and SNEGSKA (reference sequence). CDR3 nucleotides: TGCAGTGCTAGTAACTCCCAGGCCAACTATGGCTACACCTTC. The encoded protein is CSASNSQANYGYTF.

The CDR3 region has the DNA TGTGCCAGCAGCCTCGGGGGGGGGTTTAACACTGAAGCTTTCTTT. Protein sequence: CASSLGGGFNTEAFF. The chain couples TRBV3-1 (or the pseudogene TRBV3-2) to TRBJ1-1; the D gene is possibly TRBD1 (5 bases). CDR3 length: 15 residues. The V and J ends lost 4 bases and 2 bases respectively, with 14 bases between them. Looked up from germline, CDR1 is LGHDT and CDR2 is YNNKEL (reference sequence).

The chain joins TRBV5-1 to TRBJ2-1; weak D call: TRBD2 (6 bases). The CDR3 has 15 amino acids. The ends were cut back, 0 bases at V and 9 bases at J, with 16 bases in the middle. Germline V gene lookup returns CDR1 SGHRS and CDR2 YFSETQ. CDR3 DNA sequence: TGCGCCAGCAGCTTGGGGGCGGGAAGGCGACGTGAGCAGTTCTTC. This codes for CASSLGAGRRREQFF.

The chain employs TRBV20-1 and TRBJ2-1; D is perhaps TRBD1 (5 bases). The CDR3 contains 15 residues. Germline CDR1 is DFQATT and CDR2 is SNEGSKA (reference sequence). Trimming cost V 3 bases and J 2 bases, with 14 bases left between them. In DNA form, the CDR3 reads TGCAGTGCTAGTCTGCCTGACAGCCCCTACAATGAGCAGTTCTTC. Translated, it gives CSASLPDSPYNEQFF.

This chain joins TRBV5-6 and TRBJ1-1; D gene uncertain. Trimming removed 4 bases at V and 6 bases at J, with 22 bases between. The CDR3 extends over 16 amino acids. Per germline, CDR1 SGHDT and CDR2 YYEEEE. The CDR3 protein is CASSPPGGVRAAEAFF. The CDR3 DNA follows: TGTGCCAGCAGCCCCCCGGGCGGGGTGAGGGCCGCTGAAGCTTTCTTT.

The CDR3 DNA sequence: TGTGCCAGTAGTGGCAGCTCTGGAAACACCATATATTTT. The encoded protein is CASSGSSGNTIYF. The V call is TRBV19, the J call TRBJ1-3; no reliable D call. This CDR3 is built from 13 residues. V was trimmed by 5 bases and J by 0 bases, leaving 5 bases between them. CDR1 LNHDA and CDR2 SQIVND come from the germline V gene (reference sequence).

The rearrangement joins TRBV9 to TRBJ2-6; 8 bases agree with TRBD1. CDR3 length: 19 residues. Looked up from germline, CDR1 is SGDLS and CDR2 is YYNGEE. Trimming took 1 base from V and 0 from J; bases not matched to a gene: 9. For the CDR3, the DNA is TGTGCCAGCAGCGTATCCGGGACAGGATACGTCTCTGGGGCCAACGTCCTGACTTTC. It is translated as CASSVSGTGYVSGANVLTF.

The chain employs TRBV25-1 and TRBJ1-3; perhaps TRBD1 as D (5 bases). Trimming stripped 1 base from V and 2 bases from J, with 12 bases between. This CDR3 comprises 16 residues. Germline lookup yields CDR1 MGHDK and CDR2 SYGVNS. The CDR3 DNA sequence: TGTGCCAGCAGTGAATCGTATAGGGGCCCTGGAAACACCATATATTTT. This gives the protein CASSESYRGPGNTIYF.

The genes are TRBV28 and TRBJ2-3; 8 bases fit TRBD1. CDR3 length equals 16 residues. J lost 2 bases, V lost 3 bases, and 7 bases had no gene match. Per germline, CDR1 MDHEN and CDR2 SYDVKM. The CDR3 protein is CASSFRSGQATDTQYF. CDR3 coding DNA: TGTGCCAGCAGTTTCAGATCGGGACAGGCCACAGATACGCAGTATTTT.

The chain couples TRBV20-1 to TRBJ1-4; tentatively, D is TRBD1 (5 bases). Between the trimmed V and J ends, which lost 3 bases and 8 bases, there was a span of 13 bases. This CDR3 is 13 amino acids long. In germline, CDR1 is DFQATT, CDR2 SNEGSKA (reference sequence). CDR3 bases: TGCAGTGCTAGTGGTGGTAGGGGAGAAAAACTGTTTTTT. Protein: CSASGGRGEKLFF.

This chain links TRBV10-1 with TRBJ2-7; TRBD1 is a possible D gene (6 bases). Looked up from germline, CDR1 is WNHNN and CDR2 is SYGVQD (reference sequence). The CDR3 loop spans 12 amino acids. V shed 6 bases and J shed 7 bases, with 13 bases lying between them. CDR3 DNA: TGCGCCAGCAGCAAACAGGGTGGAGAGCAGTACTTC. Translating gives CASSKQGGEQYF.

This clone occurred a few times. The CDR3 loop is CASSPGHGYTF. The CDR3, as DNA: TGTGCCAGCTCACCAGGGCATGGCTACACCTTC. The rearrangement joins TRBV18 to TRBJ1-2; D is undetermined. The CDR3 runs 11 residues. Germline V gene sequence: CDR1 KGHSH, CDR2 LQKENI. The V end was cut by 2 bases, the J end by 6 bases, with 4 bases between.

This chain joins TRBV6-6 and TRBJ1-5; the match to TRBD1 covers 11 bases. This CDR3 contains 15 residues. The V and J ends lost 7 bases and 6 bases, in that order; junction bases with no gene match: 8. The germline gives CDR1 MNHNY, CDR2 SVGAGI (reference sequence). This CDR3 is CASTGQGARVQPQHF. As DNA, the CDR3 is TGTGCCAGCACCGGACAGGGGGCTCGGGTTCAGCCCCAGCATTTT.

This clone was observed at least ten times. The chain is built from TRBV2 and TRBJ2-3, with a possible D match to TRBD2 (5 bases). Germline V gene data show CDR1 as SNHLY and CDR2 as FYNNEI. Deletions cut 7 bases from V and 1 base from J, with 9 bases between. CDR3 length equals 13 residues. CDR3 amino acids: CASNGVGTDTQYF. The CDR3 DNA sequence: TGTGCCAGCAACGGGGTCGGCACAGATACGCAGTATTTT.

The chain joins TRBV6-5 to TRBJ2-2, with D unclear. The CDR3 loop spans 13 amino acids. The V gene lost 6 bases and the J gene lost 4 bases, with 9 bases spanning the gap. CDR1 MNHEY and CDR2 SVGAGI come from the germline V gene. CDR3 amino acids: CASRAVGTGELFF. For the CDR3, the DNA is TGTGCCAGCAGAGCCGTCGGCACCGGGGAGCTGTTTTTT.

This rearrangement joins TRBV3-1 (or the pseudogene TRBV3-2) to TRBJ1-1, with a weak D call TRBD1 (6 bases). Germline CDR1 reads LGHDT; CDR2 reads YNNKEL (reference sequence). The CDR3 is 14 amino acids. V lost 1 base to trimming and J lost 4 bases, with 10 bases between them. The chain's CDR3 is CASSQADSRTEAFF. In nucleotides, the CDR3 is TGTGCCAGCAGCCAAGCGGACAGTCGCACTGAAGCTTTCTTT.